The 20 T cell receptor beta chains given below trace back to one sample, sequenced in a study of blood T cell repertoires in COVID-19. Libraries were prepared by immunoSEQ multiplex PCR; TCRdb keeps only in-frame clonotypes and omits some of them. Among approximately 220,000 clones listed, about 80% were seen once. The material sequenced was PBMCs or T cells enriched from blood (not recorded which). These receptors originate from a woman aged 40 to 50 with acute COVID-19.

This clone was observed a single time. This chain uses TRBV10-3 with TRBJ1-5; D might be TRBD1 (6 bases). The germline V gene has CDR1 ENHRY and CDR2 SYGVKD. Trimming left V 3 bases short and J 4 bases short, with 16 bases between. The length of the CDR3 is 16 residues. DNA of the CDR3: TGTGCCATCAGTGATCCGGGAAGGACAGATAATCAGCCCCAGCATTTT. This encodes CAISDPGRTDNQPQHF.

The chain combines TRBV3-1 (or the pseudogene TRBV3-2) with TRBJ1-2, with 8 bases identical to TRBD1. The CDR3 has 15 amino acids. Looked up from germline, CDR1 is LGHDT and CDR2 is YNNKEL (reference sequence). Trimming at V came to 1 base and at J to 8 bases, leaving 9 bases not matched to a gene. In DNA, the CDR3 is TGTGCCAGCAGCCAAGTCGACAGGGGCGCAGGAGGCTACACCTTC. It yields the protein CASSQVDRGAGGYTF.

V and J are TRBV28 and TRBJ1-1; TRBD1 agrees at 10 bases. Germline CDR1 MDHEN, CDR2 SYDVKM. V trimming: 3 bases; J trimming: 6 bases; junction bases outside the gene matches: 4. CDR3 length equals 14 residues. The CDR3 sequence: CASSLRQGAAEAFF. CDR3 nucleotides: TGTGCCAGCAGTTTGCGACAGGGGGCGGCTGAAGCTTTCTTT.

The V gene is TRBV30, the J gene TRBJ1-3; D gene unclear. This CDR3 spans 13 amino acids. From germline, CDR1 is GTSNPN and CDR2 SVGIG (reference sequence). The V gene lost 2 bases and the J gene lost 3 bases, with 8 bases spanning the gap. The CDR3 region is CAWSSRLGNTIYF. The CDR3 DNA reads TGTGCCTGGAGTTCCCGTCTTGGAAACACCATATATTTT.

V and J are TRBV10-1 and TRBJ1-5; a possible D gene is TRBD1 (6 bases). CDR1 and CDR2 (germline): WNHNN, SYGVQD (reference sequence). Trimming took off 0 bases at V and 7 bases at J, with 10 bases between the two ends. CDR3 length: 14 residues. For the CDR3, the DNA is TGCGCCAGCAGTGAGTCCAGGGGAGTACAGCCCCAGCATTTT. It encodes CASSESRGVQPQHF.

The V gene is TRBV9, the J gene TRBJ2-1; 7 nucleotides line up with TRBD1. The CDR3 has 15 amino acids. The V and J ends lost 0 bases and 4 bases, in that order; junction bases with no gene match: 4. Germline loops: CDR1 SGDLS, CDR2 YYNGEE. CDR3 nucleotide sequence: TGTGCCAGCAGCGTAGGACAGGGATTTTACAATGAGCAGTTCTTC. Translation: CASSVGQGFYNEQFF.

V gene TRBV9 combines with J gene TRBJ2-1, with no clear D. Germline V CDR1 and CDR2: SGDLS, YYNGEE. The CDR3 totals 13 residues. The V and J ends lost 4 bases and 7 bases respectively, with 12 bases between them. The CDR3 DNA reads as TGTGCCAGCAGCCCTCGGGTGGAGAATGAGCAGTTCTTC. Protein product: CASSPRVENEQFF. Combining the CDR3 with reference TRBV9 and TRBJ2-1 gives the whole variable domain DSGVTQTPKHLITATGQRVTLRCSPRSGDLSVYWYQQSLDQGLQFLIQYYNGEERAKGNILERFSAQQFPDLHSELNLSSLELGDSALYFCASSPRVENEQFFGPGTRLTVL.

This chain joins TRBV6-6 and TRBJ2-7, with 8 bases lining up with TRBD1. V shed 5 bases and J 6 bases; nucleotides not matched to a gene: 0. The germline CDR1 and CDR2 sequences are MNHNY and SVGAGI (reference sequence). CDR3 size: 11 residues. The CDR3 region has the DNA TGTGCCAGCAGTGACAGGGGCGAGCAGTACTTC. This translates into CASSDRGEQYF.

There are a few counts of this clone. The rearrangement uses TRBV21-1 and TRBJ1-6; the D call TRBD1 from the table was never checked on the DNA. TRBV21-1 is given as a pseudogene. The CDR3 sequence is 15 residues long. The CDR3, as DNA: TGTGCCAGCAGCCCTCGGACACCTTATAATTCACCCCTCCACTTT. This translates into CASSPRTPYNSPLHF.

The chain recombines TRBV7-8 with TRBJ2-3, with a possible D match to TRBD1 (5 bases). The CDR3 loop spans 16 amino acids. The V gene's germline CDR1 is SGHVS and CDR2 FQNEAQ. The V end was cut by 4 bases, the J end by 2 bases, with 16 bases between. The CDR3 region is CASSSRRLGPTDTQYF. CDR3 bases: TGTGCCAGCAGCTCCCGGAGATTGGGGCCCACAGATACGCAGTATTTT. Together with reference TRBV7-8 and TRBJ2-3, the CDR3 gives the full variable domain: GAGVSQSPRYKVAKRGQDVALRCDPISGHVSLFWYQQALGQGPEFLTYFQNEAQLDKSGLPSDRFFAERPEGSVSTLKIQRTQQEDSAVYLCASSSRRLGPTDTQYFGPGTRLTVL.

The chain is built from TRBV28 and TRBJ2-7, with 10 bases matching TRBD1. CDR3 length: 17 amino acids. J was trimmed by 6 bases and V by 6 bases; bases with no gene match: 17. Looked up from germline, CDR1 is MDHEN and CDR2 is SYDVKM. The CDR3 DNA follows: TGTGCCAGCAGATACATAGACAGGGGGCTCCAGGCCCCCGAGCAGTACTTC. Translated, it gives CASRYIDRGLQAPEQYF.

This sequence joins TRBV3-1 (or the pseudogene TRBV3-2) and TRBJ2-7; perhaps TRBD2 as D (5 bases). Germline assignment: CDR1 LGHDT and CDR2 YNNKEL (reference sequence). Trimming stripped 1 base from V and 5 bases from J, with 12 bases between. The CDR3 runs to 14 residues. The CDR3 DNA sequence: TGTGCCAGCAGCCAAGGAGAGGGCAGCCACGAGCAGTACTTC. Translated, it gives CASSQGEGSHEQYF.

The rearrangement uses TRBV29-1 and TRBJ2-6; TRBD2 is a possible D gene (7 bases). The germline V and J ends were trimmed by 6 bases and 4 bases, with 16 bases remaining between them. CDR1 is SQVTM, CDR2 ANQGSEA, per germline. There are 15 residues in the CDR3. CDR3 protein: CSVGGGALGANVLTF. The CDR3 coding sequence is TGCAGCGTGGGTGGGGGGGCACTGGGGGCCAACGTCCTGACTTTC.

The J gene is TRBJ2-1, the V gene TRBV29-1, with 12 positions matching TRBD2. Germline CDR1 reads SQVTM; CDR2 reads ANQGSEA. V was clipped by 7 bases and J by 0 bases; unmatched bases: 16. The CDR3 sequence is 19 residues long. CDR3: CSATKGLAGGLSSYNEQFF. The CDR3 region has the DNA TGCAGCGCGACCAAAGGGCTAGCGGGGGGGTTAAGCTCCTACAATGAGCAGTTCTTC.

This clone has just one count. The genes are TRBV5-1 and TRBJ2-7, with D hard to call. Trimming pared 5 bases from V and 1 base from J, leaving 13 bases between. This CDR3 is 14 amino acids long. CDR1 SGHRS and CDR2 YFSETQ come from the germline V gene. The CDR3 nucleotides read TGCGCCAGCAGTGATCATCCGAGATCCTACGAGCAGTACTTC. This sequence encodes CASSDHPRSYEQYF.

This chain connects TRBV11-2 to TRBJ1-3; 10 positions match TRBD1. The germline gives CDR1 SGHAT, CDR2 FQNNGV. The CDR3 totals 16 residues. Trimming cost V 5 bases and J 3 bases; bases outside gene matches: 7. The CDR3 DNA follows: TGTGCCAGCAGCCTACGGGACAGGGGTTATGGAAACACCATATATTTT. Its protein is CASSLRDRGYGNTIYF.

This clone was seen a few times. The chain employs TRBV4-1 and TRBJ2-3; 7 nucleotides agree with TRBD1. J was trimmed by 2 bases and V by 0 bases; bases with no gene match: 11. From germline, CDR1 is MGHRA and CDR2 YSYEKL. The CDR3 covers 18 residues. The CDR3 nucleotides are TGCGCCAGCAGCCAAGAGGGCCCCCGGGACAGTAACACAGATACGCAGTATTTT. This gives the protein CASSQEGPRDSNTDTQYF.

The genes are TRBV18 and TRBJ1-4; D gene ambiguous. The CDR3 consists of 13 residues. Trimming cost V 4 bases and J 8 bases, with 11 bases left between them. Germline CDR1 is KGHSH and CDR2 is LQKENI. Written as DNA, the CDR3 is TGTGCCAGCTCACTAACGGGAGCCGAAAAACTGTTTTTT. Its translation is CASSLTGAEKLFF.

The rearrangement joins TRBV11-2 to TRBJ2-7; D may be TRBD1 (5 bases). In germline, CDR1 is SGHAT, CDR2 FQNNGV. Deletions cut 2 bases from V and 0 bases from J, with 11 bases between. This CDR3 is built from 15 residues. CDR3 sequence (DNA): TGTGCCAGCAGCTTACGCACAGGAAGCTCCTACGAGCAGTACTTC. It codes for CASSLRTGSSYEQYF.

The chain has TRBV6-5 and TRBJ1-1, with unresolved D. Germline CDR1 and CDR2: MNHEY and SVGAGI. V was shortened by 10 bases and J by 5 bases, with 14 bases between the two germline ends. This CDR3 spans 12 amino acids. CDR3 sequence: CATFRGRTEAFF. As DNA, the CDR3 is TGTGCCACGTTTCGGGGTAGGACTGAAGCTTTCTTT.